Listed below are T cell receptor beta chains from one sample, sequenced in a study of CD8 T cells in ankylosing spondylitis. Using its own MiXCR run on the 5' RACE reads, TCRdb lists one record per CDR3 protein. The profile shows a few hundred thousand distinct CDR3 sequences, over 15% of them singletons. Sequenced sample: blood, either unsorted or a sorted T cell fraction (not recorded which). These receptors were collected from a male donor with ankylosing spondylitis or in good health (not recorded which). The CDR3 runs from the conserved cysteine through the conserved F or W. D genes are given only for firm matches. The size field is filled for only some rows; it gives once, few, many or a size class.

>NA|TRBV7-2|15|NA|TRBJ2-7
TGTGCCAGCAGCCCCCGGAACAGGCCCCCCTACGAGCAGTACTTC
CASSPRNRPPYEQYF
>NA|TRBV20-1|12|NA|TRBJ1-2
TGCAGTGCTAGGGCTTGGAGGCGAGGCTACACCTTC
CSARAWRRGYTF
>once|TRBV5-1|13|NA|TRBJ2-7
TGCGCCAGCAGCTTGGGCCACTCCCTCGAGCAGTACTTC
CASSLGHSLEQYF
>few|TRBV11-2|19|TRBD1|TRBJ2-1
TGTGCCAGCAGCCAACGGACAGGGGCCCAAGTAGAGGCCTACAATGAGCAGTTCTTC
CASSQRTGAQVEAYNEQFF
>NA|TRBV27|15|NA|TRBJ2-1
TGTGCCAGCAGTTTATTGGGGCTAGCTTACAATGAGCAGTTCTTC
CASSLLGLAYNEQFF
>NA|TRBV12-3/TRBV12-4|15|TRBD1|TRBJ1-5
TGTGCCAGCAGTTCCTCGGGACAGGAGAATCAGCCCCAGCATTTT
CASSSSGQENQPQHF
>few|TRBV20-1|16|TRBD2|TRBJ2-2
TGCAGTGCTACAGGACTAGCGGGAGGAAACACCGGGGAGCTGTTTTTT
CSATGLAGGNTGELFF
>NA|TRBV4-3|15|TRBD1|TRBJ2-7
TGCGCCAGCAGCCAAGATAGGACAGGGGTCTACGAGCAGTACTTC
CASSQDRTGVYEQYF
>many|TRBV4-3|14|NA|TRBJ2-3
TGCGCCAGCAGCCCCGCAGAGATGGCAGATACGCAGTATTTT
CASSPAEMADTQYF
>few|TRBV20-1|15|NA|TRBJ2-2
TGCAGTGCTTGGCAGGCTGACAGGAACACCGGGGAGCTGTTTTTT
CSAWQADRNTGELFF
>few|TRBV20-1|14|NA|TRBJ2-7
TGCAGTGCTAGAGATTCGAACGGAGGGTACGAGCAGTACTTC
CSARDSNGGYEQYF
>few|TRBV29-1|18|NA|TRBJ1-1
TGCAGCGTTGATGCGTGGGAAAGGGGACTTGGTCTGAACACTGAAGCTTTCTTT
CSVDAWERGLGLNTEAFF
>NA|TRBV4-2|20|TRBD2|TRBJ2-4
TGTGCCAGCAGCCAAGAGCGGAGGGCCGACACGGGACTAGCGACGAACATTCAGTACTTC
CASSQERRADTGLATNIQYF
>NA|TRBV12-3/TRBV12-4|14|TRBD2|TRBJ2-3
TGTGCCAGCAGTTTCAGCGGGACCGCAGATACGCAGTATTTT
CASSFSGTADTQYF
>many|TRBV20-1|13|TRBD2|TRBJ2-7
TGCAGTGCTAGGGGACTAGCCTTCTCCGAGCAGTACTTC
CSARGLAFSEQYF
>NA|TRBV18|13|NA|TRBJ2-1
TGTGCCAGCTCACCAGGGACACCCAATGAGCAGTTCTTC
CASSPGTPNEQFF
>few|TRBV27|13|TRBD2|TRBJ2-1
TGTGCCAGCAGTTTCCTAGCGGGAAATGAGCAGTTCTTC
CASSFLAGNEQFF
>NA|TRBV7-6|15|NA|TRBJ2-7
TGTGCCAGCAGCTTTGGGGGGGGACAGACCTACGAGCAGTACTTC
CASSFGGGQTYEQYF
>NA|TRBV29-1|11|NA|TRBJ2-7
TGCAGCGTCAGGGAGGCCTACGAGCAGTACTTC
CSVREAYEQYF
>few|TRBV5-1|13|NA|TRBJ2-7
TGCGCCAGCAGCTTGTCGGATGGATACGAGCAGTACTTC
CASSLSDGYEQYF
>NA|TRBV7-6|16|TRBD2|TRBJ2-3
TGTGCCAGCAGCTTAGCGGCTAGCGGGACTTTGAATACGCAGTATTTT
CASSLAASGTLNTQYF
>NA|TRBV27|16|TRBD1|TRBJ2-7
TGTGCCAGCAGTTTACTAACCGGGACAGGCCTTTACGAGCAGTACTTC
CASSLLTGTGLYEQYF
>many|TRBV6-2/TRBV6-3|14|NA|TRBJ2-2
TGTGCCAGCAGTTCGGTACGAAACACCGGGGAGCTGTTTTTT
CASSSVRNTGELFF
>NA|TRBV12-3/TRBV12-4|15|NA|TRBJ1-1
TGTGCCAGCAGTTCCCCTCGGACACCATACACTGAAGCTTTCTTT
CASSSPRTPYTEAFF
>NA|TRBV6-2/TRBV6-3|13|NA|TRBJ2-1
TGTGCCAGCAGTTACCTACCTAGCGCTGAGCAGTTCTTC
CASSYLPSAEQFF
>few|TRBV7-2|14|NA|TRBJ2-7
TGTGCCAGCAGCTTATCTCCCAGTCCTTACGAGCAGTACTTC
CASSLSPSPYEQYF
>few|TRBV5-6|14|NA|TRBJ2-7
TGTGCCAGCAGCCAGGGACTTATAACCTACGAGCAGTACTTC
CASSQGLITYEQYF
>few|TRBV6-5|14|TRBD1|TRBJ1-1
TGTGCCAGCAGTTTTCATCGACAGGGTACATCGGCTTTCTTT
CASSFHRQGTSAFF
>few|TRBV10-2|13|NA|TRBJ2-1
TGCGCCAGCAGTGTCCAGTCCTACAATGAGCAGTTCTTC
CASSVQSYNEQFF
>once|TRBV5-6|12|NA|TRBJ1-1
TGTGCCAGCAGCTTGGTGGGGACTGAAGCTTACTTT
CASSLVGTEAYF
>NA|TRBV14|18|TRBD2|TRBJ2-1
TGTGCCAGCAGCCAAGTCGGGACTAGCGGGCGCCTTTACAATGAGCAGTTCTTC
CASSQVGTSGRLYNEQFF
>few|TRBV20-1|14|TRBD2|TRBJ2-3
TGCAGTGCTGAGACTAGCGGGAGTGCAGATACGCAGTATTTT
CSAETSGSADTQYF
>few|TRBV6-5|13|TRBD2|TRBJ2-5
TGTGCCAGCAGTTGGACTAGCGGGCCCACCCAGTACTTC
CASSWTSGPTQYF
>NA|TRBV4-2|15|NA|TRBJ2-7
TGTGCCAGCAGCCAAGCTCTAGGGGGCTCCTACGAGCAGTACTTC
CASSQALGGSYEQYF
>few|TRBV11-1|18|NA|TRBJ2-5
TGTGCCAGCAGCTTCTCTACCATGGGGCGGGACAGAGAAGAGACCCAGTACTTC
CASSFSTMGRDREETQYF
>many|TRBV7-9|16|NA|TRBJ2-7
TGTGCCAGCAGCTTAGTCGGTCGGGGTGCGGCGTACGAGCAGTACTTC
CASSLVGRGAAYEQYF
>few|TRBV15|15|NA|TRBJ2-3
TGTGCCACCAGCAGAGAGTGGAAAAGCACAGATACGCAGTATTTT
CATSREWKSTDTQYF
>few|TRBV5-1|16|TRBD2|TRBJ2-5
TGCGCCAGCAGCTTGGAGTCTAGCGGGGGGCAAGAGACCCAGTACTTC
CASSLESSGGQETQYF
>NA|TRBV20-1|14|TRBD1|TRBJ2-7
TGCAGTGCTAGAGACGGACAGGGTACCTACGAGCAGTACTTC
CSARDGQGTYEQYF
>many|TRBV27|15|TRBD1|TRBJ2-7
TGTGCCAGCAGTCCACAGACAGGGATGACCTACGAGCAGTACTTC
CASSPQTGMTYEQYF
>NA|TRBV20-1|17|TRBD2|TRBJ2-1
TGCAGTGCTAGAGATTCGGGCGGACTAGCGGGGGTAAATGAGCAGTTCTTC
CSARDSGGLAGVNEQFF